This is a list of T cell receptor beta chains from one sample in a study of CD4+ T cells in melanoma. Generated by immunoSEQ multiplex PCR, the TCRdb table keeps only in-frame clones and is missing some. The sample holds about 10,000 clones; around three quarters are singletons and the top ten take 20% to 25%. The sequenced sample consisted of cells from a culture (not recorded whether cultured in vitro). The source of these receptors is a human donor with melanoma. The CDR3 runs from the conserved cysteine through the conserved F or W. A D gene is named only where the DNA matches it firmly. A row's size may be missing; if present it is once, few, many or a size class.

abundance	v_gene	d_gene	j_gene	CDR3aa	CDR3nt
few	TRBV2	TRBD1	TRBJ1-1	CASSQQGARSTEAFF	TGTGCCAGCAGTCAACAGGGGGCCAGGAGCACTGAAGCTTTCTTT
.	TRBV30	TRBD1	TRBJ1-5	CAWAGTGGRLGQPQHF	TGTGCCTGGGCCGGGACAGGGGGCAGGTTGGGGCAGCCCCAGCATTTT
.	TRBV5-1	TRBD1	TRBJ2-3	CASSVGQGSTDTQYF	TGCGCCAGCAGCGTGGGACAGGGAAGCACAGATACGCAGTATTTT
.	TRBV9	.	TRBJ1-1	CASGRGGLMNTEAFF	TGTGCCAGCGGGAGGGGGGGGCTCATGAACACTGAAGCTTTCTTT
.	TRBV7-9	TRBD1	TRBJ2-3	CASELHGQGADTQYF	TGTGCCAGCGAACTCCACGGACAGGGGGCAGATACGCAGTATTTT
.	TRBV5-1	.	TRBJ1-1	CASSRAYSSEPTEAFF	TGCGCCAGCAGCCGGGCTTATAGCTCGGAGCCGACTGAAGCTTTCTTT
.	TRBV5-1	TRBD1	TRBJ1-2	CASSMGQGEGGYTF	TGCGCCAGCAGCATGGGACAGGGGGAAGGCGGCTACACCTTC
.	TRBV3-1/TRBV3-2	.	TRBJ1-1	CASSRGGGTEAFF	TGTGCCAGCAGCCGAGGAGGGGGAACTGAAGCTTTCTTT
.	TRBV14	TRBD1	TRBJ2-5	CASSQDSLLLTGFEVTQETQYF	TGTGCCAGCAGCCAGGATTCGCTCTTATTGACAGGGTTCGAGGTGACACAAGAGACCCAGTACTTC
.	TRBV6-6	.	TRBJ1-1	CASSYFGQPNTEAFF	TGTGCCAGCAGTTACTTTGGACAGCCGAACACTGAAGCTTTCTTT